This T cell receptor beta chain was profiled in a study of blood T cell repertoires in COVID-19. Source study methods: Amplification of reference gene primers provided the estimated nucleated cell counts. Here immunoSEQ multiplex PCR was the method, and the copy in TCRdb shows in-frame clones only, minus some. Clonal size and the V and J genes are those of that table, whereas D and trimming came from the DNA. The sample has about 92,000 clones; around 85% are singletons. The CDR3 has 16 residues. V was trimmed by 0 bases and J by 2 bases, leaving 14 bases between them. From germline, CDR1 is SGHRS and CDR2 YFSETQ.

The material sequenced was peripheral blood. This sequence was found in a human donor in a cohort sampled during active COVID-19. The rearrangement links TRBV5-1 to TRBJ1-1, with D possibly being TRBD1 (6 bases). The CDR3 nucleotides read TGCGCCAGCAGCTTGGTTGGCGGACAGTTTAACACTGAAGCTTTCTTT. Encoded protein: CASSLVGGQFNTEAFF.